The 5 T cell receptor beta chains in this list originate from one sample, sequenced in a study of regulatory T cells in long-lasting Graves disease. In building TCR beta libraries, iRepertoire HTBI primers were used together with Arm-PCR of CDR3 regions. TCRdb re-called the multiplex PCR reads through MiXCR, storing one row per CDR3 protein. The profile covers around 510,000 distinct CDR3 sequences, with roughly 20% appearing a single time and under 9% taken by the ten largest. The sample's time point: persistent/refractory GD, antithyroid drugs over 5 years with positive TRAb. Extracted PBMC RNA gave rise to the TCR library. Sequenced material: peripheral blood mononuclear cells (PBMCs), taken when the disease was refractory, from a patient treated with antithyroid drugs. These receptors all stem from a female donor with Graves disease.

To note about this clonotype: The junction does not match germline at one end; this may be a read error. The V and J genes are TRBV15 and TRBJ1-4; TRBD1 is a possible D gene (5 bases). This CDR3 region has 15 residues. Germline values: CDR1 LNHNV, CDR2 YYDKDF (reference sequence). The CDR3 DNA reads TGTGCCACCAGCAGAGTTCCAGGGTCCAATGAAAAACTGTCTTTT. As protein: CATSRVPGSNEKLSF.

With regard to this clonotype: This could be a read error, since a much larger clone is one nucleotide away. The gene calls are TRBV28 and TRBJ1-5, with TRBD1 identical over 7 bases. Germline lookup yields CDR1 MDHEN and CDR2 SYDVKM. V lost 8 bases and J lost 5; bases outside the gene matches: 15. This CDR3 has 16 residues. In nucleotides, the CDR3 is TGTGCCAGCGGTTCCTTTCCGCCAGGGGGGGATCAGCCCCAGCATTTT. It is translated as CASGSFPPGGDQPQHF.

This clonotype appeared a few times. The chain is built from TRBV6-1 and TRBJ2-7; tentatively, D is TRBD1 or TRBD2 (5 bases each). V lost 7 bases and J lost 2, with 18 bases in between. CDR1 and CDR2 (germline): MNHNS, SASEGT. The CDR3 totals 15 residues. The CDR3 region has the DNA TGTGCCAGCATCCAGAGGGACGTAGCTCCCTACGAGCAGTACTTC. This encodes CASIQRDVAPYEQYF.

In this sample, this clonotype turned up a few times. This rearrangement joins TRBV7-2 to TRBJ2-7, with TRBD2 matching 7 bases. This CDR3 contains 14 residues. Germline values: CDR1 SGHTA, CDR2 FQGNSA. V shed 5 bases, J shed 3 bases, and the junction held 7 bases outside the gene matches. The CDR3 is CASSIGGGGYEQYF. CDR3 sequence (DNA): TGTGCCAGCAGCATTGGGGGGGGGGGCTACGAGCAGTACTTC.

Only a few counts were recorded for this clonotype. The J gene is TRBJ2-7, the V gene TRBV30; 7 nucleotides align to TRBD2. Germline CDR1 and CDR2: GTSNPN and SVGIG (reference sequence). There are 13 residues in the CDR3. With V trimmed by 0 bases and J by 3 bases, 2 bases remained unmatched. CDR3 nucleotides: TGTGCCTGGAGTGTAGCTAGCGGCTACGAGCAGTACTTC. It codes for CAWSVASGYEQYF.